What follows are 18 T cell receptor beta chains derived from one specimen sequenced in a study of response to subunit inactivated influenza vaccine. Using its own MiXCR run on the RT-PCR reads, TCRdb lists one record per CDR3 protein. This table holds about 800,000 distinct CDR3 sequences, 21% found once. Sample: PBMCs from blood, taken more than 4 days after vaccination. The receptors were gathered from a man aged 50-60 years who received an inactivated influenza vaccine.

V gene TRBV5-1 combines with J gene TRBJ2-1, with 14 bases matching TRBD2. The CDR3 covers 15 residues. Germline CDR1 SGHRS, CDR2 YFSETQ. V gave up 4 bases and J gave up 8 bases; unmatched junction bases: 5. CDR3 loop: CASSRTSGGIYEQFF. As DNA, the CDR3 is TGCGCCAGCAGCCGGACTAGCGGGGGGATCTATGAGCAGTTCTTC.

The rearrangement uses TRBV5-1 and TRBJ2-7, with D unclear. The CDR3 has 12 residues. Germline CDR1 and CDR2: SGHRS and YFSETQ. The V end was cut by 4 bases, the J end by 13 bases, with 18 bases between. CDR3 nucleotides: TGCGCCAGCAGCCCTGTGGAGCGACCGCTCTACTTC. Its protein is CASSPVERPLYF. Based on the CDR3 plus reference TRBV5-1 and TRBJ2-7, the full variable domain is KAGVTQTPRYLIKTRGQQVTLSCSPISGHRSVSWYQQTPGQGLQFLFEYFSETQRNKGNFPGRFSGRQFSNSRSEMNVSTLELGDSALYLCASSPVERPLYFGPGTRLTVT.

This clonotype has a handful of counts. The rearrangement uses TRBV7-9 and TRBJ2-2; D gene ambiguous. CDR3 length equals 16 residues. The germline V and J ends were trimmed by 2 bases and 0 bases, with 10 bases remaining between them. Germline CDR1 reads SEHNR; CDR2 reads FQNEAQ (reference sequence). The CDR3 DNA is TGTGCCAGCAGCTTAATGAGTGCAGCGAACACCGGGGAGCTGTTTTTT. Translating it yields CASSLMSAANTGELFF.

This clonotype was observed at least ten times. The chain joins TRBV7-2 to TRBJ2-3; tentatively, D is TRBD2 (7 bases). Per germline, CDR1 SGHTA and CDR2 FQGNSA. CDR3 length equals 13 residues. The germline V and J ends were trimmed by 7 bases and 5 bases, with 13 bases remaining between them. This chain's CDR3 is CASKGGAKDTQYF. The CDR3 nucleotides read TGTGCCAGCAAGGGGGGGGCCAAAGATACGCAGTATTTT.

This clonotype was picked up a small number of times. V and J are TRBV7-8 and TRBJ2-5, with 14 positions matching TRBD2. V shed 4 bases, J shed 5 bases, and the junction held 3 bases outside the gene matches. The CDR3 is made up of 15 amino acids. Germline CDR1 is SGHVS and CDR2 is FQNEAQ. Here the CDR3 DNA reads TGTGCCAGCAGCTATAGGACTAGCGGGAGGGAGACCCAGTACTTC. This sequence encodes CASSYRTSGRETQYF.

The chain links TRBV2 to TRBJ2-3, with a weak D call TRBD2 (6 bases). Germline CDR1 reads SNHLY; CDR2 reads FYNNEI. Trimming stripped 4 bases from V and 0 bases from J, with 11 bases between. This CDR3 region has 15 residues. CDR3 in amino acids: CASSVGGISTDTQYF. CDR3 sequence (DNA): TGTGCCAGCAGTGTTGGCGGGATAAGCACAGATACGCAGTATTTT.

The CDR3 sequence: CASSLEGQGAYAQYF. The CDR3 bases are TGTGCCAGCAGCTTAGAGGGACAGGGGGCTTACGCGCAGTATTTT. The gene calls are TRBV7-2 and TRBJ2-3, with 12 bases lining up with TRBD1. With V trimmed by 1 base and J by 10 bases, 6 bases remained unmatched. This CDR3 is built from 15 residues. Per the germline V gene, CDR1 is SGHTA and CDR2 is FQGNSA.

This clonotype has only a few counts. CDR3 DNA sequence: TGTGCCAGCAGACAGGGCTCCCGGACAGATACGCAGTATTTT. Its translation: CASRQGSRTDTQYF. V usage is TRBV6-1 and J usage is TRBJ2-3; tentatively, D is TRBD1 (6 bases). V lost 6 bases, J lost 3 bases, and 13 bases lay in between. The CDR3 has 14 residues. Germline V gene lookup returns CDR1 MNHNS and CDR2 SASEGT.

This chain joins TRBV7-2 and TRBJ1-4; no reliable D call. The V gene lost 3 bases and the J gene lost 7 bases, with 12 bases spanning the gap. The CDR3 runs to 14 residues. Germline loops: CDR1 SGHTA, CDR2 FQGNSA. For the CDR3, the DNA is TGTGCCAGCAGCTTCCTCGCAAATGTTGAAAAACTGTTTTTT. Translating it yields CASSFLANVEKLFF.

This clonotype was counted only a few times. The CDR3 loop reads CASSPGTLSSYNSPLHF. CDR3 coding DNA: TGTGCCAGCAGTCCCGGGACCTTGAGCTCCTATAATTCACCCCTCCACTTT. The rearrangement uses TRBV12-3 or TRBV12-4 and TRBJ1-6, with D tentatively TRBD1 (5 bases). The V gene lost 5 bases and the J gene lost 0 bases, with 14 bases spanning the gap. CDR3 length: 17 amino acids.

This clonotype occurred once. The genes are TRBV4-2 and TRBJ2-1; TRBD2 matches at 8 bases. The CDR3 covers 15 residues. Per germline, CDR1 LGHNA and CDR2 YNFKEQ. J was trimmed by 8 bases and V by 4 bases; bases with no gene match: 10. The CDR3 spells CASSRLSGGLHEQFF. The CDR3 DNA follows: TGTGCCAGCAGCCGTCTGTCGGGGGGGCTTCATGAGCAGTTCTTC.

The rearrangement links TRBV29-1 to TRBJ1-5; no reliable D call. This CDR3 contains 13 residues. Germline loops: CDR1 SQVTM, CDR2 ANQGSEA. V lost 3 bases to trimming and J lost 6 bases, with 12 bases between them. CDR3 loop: CSVEEIRGQPQHF. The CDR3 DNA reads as TGCAGCGTTGAGGAGATCCGGGGTCAGCCCCAGCATTTT.

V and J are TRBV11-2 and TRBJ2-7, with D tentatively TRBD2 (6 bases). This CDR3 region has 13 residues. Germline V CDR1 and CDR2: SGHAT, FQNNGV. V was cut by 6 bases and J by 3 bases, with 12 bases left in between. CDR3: CASRLSGGYEQYF. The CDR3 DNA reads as TGTGCCAGCAGGCTTTCCGGGGGCTACGAGCAGTACTTC.

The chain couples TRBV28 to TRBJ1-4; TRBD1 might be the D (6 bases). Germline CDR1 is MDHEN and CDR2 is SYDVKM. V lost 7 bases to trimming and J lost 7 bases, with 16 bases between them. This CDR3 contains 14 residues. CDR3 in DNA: TGTGCCAGCACCCGAGGGGGAACCGTTGAAAAACTGTTTTTT. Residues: CASTRGGTVEKLFF.

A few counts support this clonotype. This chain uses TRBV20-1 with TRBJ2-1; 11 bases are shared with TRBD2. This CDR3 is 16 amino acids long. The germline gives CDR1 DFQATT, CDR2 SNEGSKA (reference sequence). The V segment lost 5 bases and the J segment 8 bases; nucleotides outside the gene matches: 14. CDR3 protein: CSAPRRVAGGPYEQFF. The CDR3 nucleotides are TGCAGTGCTCCCCGGAGGGTAGCGGGAGGGCCATATGAGCAGTTCTTC.

In DNA form, the CDR3 reads TGCAGTGCTAGAGCAGGTACGGCTCTCGGCATTCAGTACTTC. It yields the protein CSARAGTALGIQYF. The chain uses TRBV20-1 and TRBJ2-4, with no clear D. Trimming left V 1 base short and J 9 bases short, with 16 bases between. Per germline, CDR1 DFQATT and CDR2 SNEGSKA (reference sequence). The CDR3 extends over 14 amino acids.

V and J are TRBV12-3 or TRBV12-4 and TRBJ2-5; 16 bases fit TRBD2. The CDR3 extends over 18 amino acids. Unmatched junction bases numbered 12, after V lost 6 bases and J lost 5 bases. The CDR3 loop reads CASSDTLGTSGGAETQYF. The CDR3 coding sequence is TGTGCCAGCAGCGACACTCTGGGGACTAGCGGGGGGGCGGAGACCCAGTACTTC.

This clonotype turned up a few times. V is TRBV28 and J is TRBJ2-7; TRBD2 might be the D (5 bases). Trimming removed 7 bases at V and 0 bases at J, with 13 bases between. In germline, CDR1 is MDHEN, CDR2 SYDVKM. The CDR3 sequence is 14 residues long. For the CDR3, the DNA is TGTGCCAGCAAAACCGCCGGGATCTCCTACGAGCAGTACTTC. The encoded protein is CASKTAGISYEQYF.